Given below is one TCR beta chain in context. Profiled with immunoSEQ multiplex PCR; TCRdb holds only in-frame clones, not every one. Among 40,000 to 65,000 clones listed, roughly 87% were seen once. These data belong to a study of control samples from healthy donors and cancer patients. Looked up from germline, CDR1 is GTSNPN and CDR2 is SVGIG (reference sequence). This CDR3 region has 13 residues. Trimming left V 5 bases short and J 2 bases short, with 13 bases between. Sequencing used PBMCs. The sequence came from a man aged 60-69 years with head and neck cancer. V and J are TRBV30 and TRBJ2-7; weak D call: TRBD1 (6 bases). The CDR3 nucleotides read TGTGCCTGGTCAACGGGACATACCTACGAGCAGTACTTC. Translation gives CAWSTGHTYEQYF.